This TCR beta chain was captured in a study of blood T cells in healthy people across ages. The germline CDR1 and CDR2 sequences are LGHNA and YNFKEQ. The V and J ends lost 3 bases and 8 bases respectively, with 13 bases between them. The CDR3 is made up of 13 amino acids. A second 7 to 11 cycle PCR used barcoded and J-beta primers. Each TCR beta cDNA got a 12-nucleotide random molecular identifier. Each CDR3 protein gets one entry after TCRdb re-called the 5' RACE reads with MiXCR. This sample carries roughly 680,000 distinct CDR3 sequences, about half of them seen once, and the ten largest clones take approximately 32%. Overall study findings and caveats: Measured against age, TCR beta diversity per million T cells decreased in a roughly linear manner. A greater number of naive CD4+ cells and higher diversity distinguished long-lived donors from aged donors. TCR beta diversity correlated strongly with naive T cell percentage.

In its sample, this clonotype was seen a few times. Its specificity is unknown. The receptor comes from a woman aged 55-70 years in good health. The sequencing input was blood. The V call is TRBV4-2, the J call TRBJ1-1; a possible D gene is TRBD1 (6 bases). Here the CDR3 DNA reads TGTGCCAGCAGCCATCCACTGGGGGCAGAAGCTTTCTTT. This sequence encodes CASSHPLGAEAFF.